This T cell receptor beta chain was identified in a study of blood T cells in healthy people across ages. This clonotype was picked up many times. The V gene end was trimmed by 2 bases and the J gene end by 12 bases; junction bases not matched to a gene: 9. This CDR3 spans 14 amino acids. CDR1 MNHEY and CDR2 SMNVEV come from the germline V gene (reference sequence). Alongside a J-beta primer mix, a sample-barcoded 5' primer served in a second PCR lasting about 7 to 12 cycles. TCRdb re-called the 5' RACE reads through MiXCR, storing one row per CDR3 protein. The sample includes about 1,800,000 distinct CDR3 sequences, about 28% of them seen just once.

This chain links TRBV27 with TRBJ2-1; TRBD2 matches 8 bases. The source of this sequence is a woman aged 30 to 39 in good health. The sample comprised blood. The CDR3: CASSLGTRLPLQFF. The CDR3 coding sequence is TGTGCCAGCAGTTTAGGGACTAGACTCCCGTTGCAGTTCTTC.